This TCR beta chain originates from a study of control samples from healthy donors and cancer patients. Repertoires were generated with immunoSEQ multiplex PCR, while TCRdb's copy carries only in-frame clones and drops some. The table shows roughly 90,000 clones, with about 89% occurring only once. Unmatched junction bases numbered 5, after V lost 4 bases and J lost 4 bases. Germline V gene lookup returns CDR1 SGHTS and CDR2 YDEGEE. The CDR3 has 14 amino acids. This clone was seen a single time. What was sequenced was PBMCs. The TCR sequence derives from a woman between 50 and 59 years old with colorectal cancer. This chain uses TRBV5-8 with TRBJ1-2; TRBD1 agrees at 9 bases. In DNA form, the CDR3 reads TGTGCCAGCAGCCTCGGACAGGGGATCTATGGCTACACCTTC. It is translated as CASSLGQGIYGYTF. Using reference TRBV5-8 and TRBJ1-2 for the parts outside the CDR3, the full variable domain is EAGVTQSPTHLIKTRGQQATLRCSPISGHTSVYWYQQALGLGLQFLLWYDEGEERNRGNFPPRFSGRQFPNYSSELNVNALELEDSALYLCASSLGQGIYGYTFGSGTRLTVV.